The 31 T cell receptor beta chains below all came from one sample that was sequenced in a study of T cell responses to AZD1222 COVID-19 vaccine. The table came from immunoSEQ multiplex PCR; TCRdb's copy has only in-frame clones and leaves some out. The sample consists of about 110,000 clones, around 89% of them appearing once. The material was peripheral blood, obtained on day 0 of AZD1222 vaccination. The receptors derive from an adult in good health.

V usage is TRBV4-1 and J usage is TRBJ2-3; 10 bases align to TRBD2. Germline loops: CDR1 MGHRA, CDR2 YSYEKL. This CDR3 is 15 amino acids long. The J segment lost 5 bases and the V segment lost 4 bases, leaving 6 bases of the junction unmatched. The CDR3 coding sequence is TGCGCCAGCAGCCCCCTAGCGGGAGAGGGAGATACGCAGTATTTT. Its translation: CASSPLAGEGDTQYF.

The chain is built from TRBV2 and TRBJ1-2; D is unresolved. This CDR3 region has 15 residues. V lost 1 base and J lost 7, with 16 bases in between. The V gene's germline CDR1 is SNHLY and CDR2 FYNNEI. The CDR3 bases are TGTGCCAGCAGTGAAGACAGAGCCGCGGTCTCTGGCTACACCTTC. It translates to CASSEDRAAVSGYTF.

The rearrangement uses TRBV2 and TRBJ1-2, with no clear D. The CDR3 is 15 amino acids. Per germline, CDR1 SNHLY and CDR2 FYNNEI. Trimming removed 1 base at V and 1 base at J, with 10 bases between. The CDR3 reads CASSEDRQFNYGYTF. The CDR3 nucleotides are TGTGCCAGCAGTGAAGATCGGCAGTTTAACTATGGCTACACCTTC.

This clone was counted a single time. The V and J genes are TRBV5-1 and TRBJ1-1; D might be TRBD1 (5 bases). CDR1 is SGHRS, CDR2 YFSETQ, per germline. V was clipped by 4 bases and J by 2 bases, with 18 bases between them. The CDR3 is made up of 16 amino acids. The CDR3 sequence: CASSGGTGTVNTEAFF. CDR3 in DNA: TGCGCCAGCAGCGGTGGTACCGGGACGGTTAACACTGAAGCTTTCTTT.

The V and J genes are TRBV7-6 and TRBJ1-2; tentative D call: TRBD1 (6 bases). The CDR3 is made up of 14 amino acids. CDR1 and CDR2 (germline): SGHVS, FNYEAQ. Trimming took 3 bases from V and 3 from J, leaving 11 bases between them. The CDR3 loop reads CASSFGGADYGYTF. CDR3 nucleotide sequence: TGTGCCAGCAGCTTTGGGGGGGCCGACTATGGCTACACCTTC.

The chain couples TRBV7-9 to TRBJ1-2, with D unclear. This CDR3 comprises 15 residues. Trimming cost V 2 bases and J 2 bases, with 12 bases left between them. CDR1 is SEHNR and CDR2 is FQNEAQ in the germline V gene (reference sequence). CDR3 amino acids: CASSLRDLSNYGYTF. The CDR3 bases are TGTGCCAGCAGCTTACGAGACTTATCAAACTATGGCTACACCTTC.

The chain uses TRBV30 and TRBJ2-7; D ambiguous. In germline, CDR1 is GTSNPN, CDR2 SVGIG (reference sequence). The CDR3 has 11 amino acids. Trimming cost V 0 bases and J 6 bases, with 6 bases left between them. The CDR3 loop reads CAWSVASEQYF. CDR3 nucleotide sequence: TGTGCCTGGAGTGTAGCCTCCGAGCAGTACTTC.

The gene calls are TRBV11-2 and TRBJ2-7; 8 nucleotides agree with TRBD1. Trimming took 3 bases from V and 2 from J; bases not matched to a gene: 3. CDR1 SGHAT and CDR2 FQNNGV come from the germline V gene. The CDR3 is 14 amino acids. CDR3 nucleotides: TGTGCCAGCAGCTTTGGACAGGGAACCTACGAGCAGTACTTC. Amino acids: CASSFGQGTYEQYF.

The chain carries TRBV7-2 and TRBJ2-7; D is ambiguous. Trimming removed 5 bases from V and 0 bases from J, with 14 bases in between. The CDR3 length is 15 residues. The V gene's germline CDR1 is SGHTA and CDR2 FQGNSA. Here the CDR3 reads CASSLVTGSSYEQYF. CDR3 sequence (DNA): TGTGCCAGCAGCCTCGTGACTGGTTCCTCCTACGAGCAGTACTTC. Looking up the rest from reference TRBV7-2 and TRBJ2-7 gives the full variable domain: GAGVSQSPSNKVTEKGKDVELRCDPISGHTALYWYRQSLGQGLEFLIYFQGNSAPDKSGLPSDRFSAERTGGSVSTLTIQRTQQEDSAVYLCASSLVTGSSYEQYFGPGTRLTVT.

The chain combines TRBV11-2 with TRBJ2-5, with TRBD1 matching over 11 bases. After removal of 2 bases from V and 5 bases from J, the junction contained 4 bases not matched to a gene. Per the germline V gene, CDR1 is SGHAT and CDR2 is FQNNGV. The CDR3 consists of 15 residues. The CDR3 here is CASSLWTGGLETQYF. In DNA form, the CDR3 reads TGTGCCAGCAGCTTATGGACAGGGGGCTTGGAGACCCAGTACTTC.

This chain joins TRBV5-4 and TRBJ2-2; D ambiguous. In germline, CDR1 is SGHNT, CDR2 YYREEE (reference sequence). The CDR3 totals 12 residues. Trimming shortened V by 3 bases and J by 3 bases, and 3 bases separated the two germline ends. The CDR3 DNA is TGTGCCAGCAGCTCCTACACCGGGGAGCTGTTTTTT. This sequence encodes CASSSYTGELFF.

V gene TRBV9 combines with J gene TRBJ2-1; D may be TRBD2 (6 bases). Germline loops: CDR1 SGDLS, CDR2 YYNGEE. V was pared by 3 bases and J by 14 bases, with 27 bases between. The CDR3 runs to 16 residues. The chain's CDR3 is CASSARERRGKTEKFF. The CDR3 coding sequence is TGTGCCAGCAGCGCGAGGGAGCGGCGGGGCAAAACCGAGAAGTTCTTC.

The rearrangement uses TRBV6-5 and TRBJ2-6; D is uncertain. Trimming shortened V by 9 bases and J by 0 bases, and 9 bases separated the two germline ends. The CDR3 consists of 14 residues. Germline V gene sequence: CDR1 MNHEY, CDR2 SVGAGI. CDR3 in DNA: TGTGCCAGTAGGGTGCACTCTGGGGCCAACGTCCTGACTTTC. It translates to CASRVHSGANVLTF.

This clone was found once. This chain joins TRBV5-1 and TRBJ2-7, with 7 nucleotides matching TRBD1. Germline CDR1 and CDR2: SGHRS and YFSETQ. The CDR3 consists of 15 residues. The V and J ends lost 4 bases and 6 bases, in that order; junction bases with no gene match: 13. The CDR3 DNA sequence: TGCGCCAGCAGCCAGGCCACAGGGGTAAAAGGCGAGCAGTACTTC. Translating gives CASSQATGVKGEQYF.

V and J are TRBV19 and TRBJ1-5; no definite D call. The V end was cut by 3 bases, the J end by 6 bases, with 9 bases between. The V gene's germline CDR1 is LNHDA and CDR2 SQIVND (reference sequence). The CDR3 is 13 amino acids. The CDR3 reads CASSISLGQPQHF. In DNA, the CDR3 is TGTGCCAGTAGTATCTCGCTCGGTCAGCCCCAGCATTTT.

The V gene is TRBV9, the J gene TRBJ1-2; D might be TRBD1 (5 bases). Germline CDR1 reads SGDLS; CDR2 reads YYNGEE. The ends were cut back, 0 bases at V and 4 bases at J, with 13 bases in the middle. The CDR3 is 15 residues long. CDR3 DNA sequence: TGTGCCAGCAGCGTAGAGGCGACAGACTTCTATGGCTACACCTTC. As protein: CASSVEATDFYGYTF.

V usage is TRBV19 and J usage is TRBJ1-3; a weak D match, TRBD1 (5 bases). The length of the CDR3 is 14 residues. The germline V gene encodes CDR1 LNHDA and CDR2 SQIVND (reference sequence). V was trimmed by 10 bases and J by 0 bases, leaving 13 bases between them. The CDR3: CATSRGTSGNTIYF. The CDR3 DNA follows: TGTGCCACCTCTCGAGGGACCTCTGGAAACACCATATATTTT.

This rearrangement joins TRBV29-1 to TRBJ1-1; D unresolved. V gave up 0 bases and J gave up 2 bases, with 13 bases separating them. The germline V gene encodes CDR1 SQVTM and CDR2 ANQGSEA. The length of the CDR3 is 15 residues. The CDR3 DNA is TGCAGCGTTGAAGATAGGGTACGGAGAAACACTGAAGCTTTCTTT. Its translation is CSVEDRVRRNTEAFF.

This clone was detected only once. The chain joins TRBV7-9 to TRBJ2-2; TRBD1 aligns across 9 bases. Trimming at V came to 5 bases and at J to 7 bases, leaving 11 bases not matched to a gene. This CDR3 is built from 16 residues. Germline values: CDR1 SEHNR, CDR2 FQNEAQ (reference sequence). Here the CDR3 reads CASSRRTGVLGGELFF. DNA for the CDR3: TGTGCCAGCAGCCGGAGGACAGGGGTTCTCGGCGGGGAGCTGTTTTTT.

This sequence joins TRBV5-5 and TRBJ2-1, with TRBD2 matching 8 bases. V was pared by 3 bases and J by 2 bases, with 7 bases of the junction left unmatched. This CDR3 region has 16 residues. Germline V gives CDR1 SGHKS, CDR2 YYEKEE (reference sequence). CDR3 nucleotide sequence: TGTGCCAGCAGCTGGAGCCGAGCGGGAGCCTACAATGAGCAGTTCTTC. Protein product: CASSWSRAGAYNEQFF.

This chain uses TRBV6-5 with TRBJ2-2; 7 nucleotides line up with TRBD2. This CDR3 contains 16 residues. The germline V gene has CDR1 MNHEY and CDR2 SVGAGI. V was clipped by 4 bases and J by 2 bases; unmatched bases: 7. CDR3 in amino acids: CASSSRTRFNTGELFF. The DNA of the CDR3 is TGTGCCAGCAGTTCGCGGACTAGGTTTAACACCGGGGAGCTGTTTTTT.

The CDR3 DNA sequence: TGTGCCAGCAGTTACAGGGCGACAGGAGCAAATTCACCCCTCCACTTT. This gives the protein CASSYRATGANSPLHF. The genes are TRBV6-5 and TRBJ1-6; possibly TRBD1 for D (6 bases). CDR1 and CDR2 (germline): MNHEY, SVGAGI. CDR3 length: 16 amino acids. Deletions cut 2 bases from V and 7 bases from J, with 15 bases between.

The genes are TRBV18 and TRBJ1-4; 9 bases are a match to TRBD1. With V trimmed by 3 bases and J by 4 bases, 3 bases remained unmatched. The germline CDR1 and CDR2 sequences are KGHSH and LQKENI. The CDR3 is 15 residues long. This chain's CDR3 is CASSPTGGLNEKLFF. CDR3 DNA sequence: TGTGCCAGCTCACCGACAGGGGGGCTTAATGAAAAACTGTTTTTT.

The chain has TRBV30 and TRBJ2-7; no clear D. Trimming removed 0 bases at V and 4 bases at J, with 13 bases between. This CDR3 contains 14 residues. Germline-derived CDR1 and CDR2 are GTSNPN and SVGIG (reference sequence). The CDR3 nucleotides read TGTGCCTGGAGTGTATTCCCCGTTGCGTACGAGCAGTACTTC. As protein: CAWSVFPVAYEQYF.

This clone was detected only once. The V call is TRBV6-2 or TRBV6-3, the J call TRBJ2-3, with 11 nucleotides matching TRBD2. The CDR3 extends over 18 amino acids. With 0 bases clipped from V and 4 bases from J, the junction kept 9 bases outside the gene matches. Germline values: CDR1 MNHEY, CDR2 SVGEGT. This chain's CDR3 is CASSYSSSGRNVADTQYF. The CDR3 region has the DNA TGTGCCAGCAGTTACTCGTCTAGCGGGAGGAATGTGGCAGATACGCAGTATTTT.

J is TRBJ1-2 and V is TRBV5-1; 9 bases agree with TRBD1. CDR1 is SGHRS and CDR2 is YFSETQ in the germline V gene. V gave up 4 bases and J gave up 2 bases; unmatched junction bases: 6. The CDR3 sequence is 15 residues long. The CDR3 bases are TGCGCCAGCAGCCGAGACAGGGGGGACAACTATGGCTACACCTTC. As protein: CASSRDRGDNYGYTF.

The chain employs TRBV7-2 and TRBJ1-4, with 11 bases that match TRBD1. V dropped 2 bases and J dropped 6; count of bases not matched to a gene: 2. The CDR3 sequence is 15 residues long. Germline CDR1 SGHTA, CDR2 FQGNSA. The CDR3 here is CASSLLGQGDEKLFF. In nucleotides, the CDR3 is TGTGCCAGCAGCTTATTGGGACAGGGGGATGAAAAACTGTTTTTT.

This chain joins TRBV12-3 or TRBV12-4 and TRBJ1-1; TRBD1 is a possible D gene (6 bases). Trimming pared 8 bases from V and 4 bases from J, leaving 14 bases between. The CDR3 loop spans 13 amino acids. For the CDR3, the DNA is TGTGCCAGCGGGGGGCAGGTCGGCACTGAAGCTTTCTTT. Translating it yields CASGGQVGTEAFF.

This clone has a handful of counts. This chain joins TRBV25-1 and TRBJ2-1; unclear D gene. The CDR3 contains 15 residues. Germline-derived CDR1 and CDR2 are MGHDK and SYGVNS. Trimming shortened V by 3 bases and J by 8 bases, and 17 bases separated the two germline ends. CDR3 sequence reads: CASSDPETPTHEQFF. The CDR3 nucleotides are TGTGCCAGCAGTGACCCCGAAACACCCACCCATGAGCAGTTCTTC.

V is TRBV6-6 and J is TRBJ1-2; weak D call: TRBD1 (5 bases). Germline CDR1 MNHNY, CDR2 SVGAGI (reference sequence). The CDR3 runs 14 residues. V was pared by 8 bases and J by 2 bases, with 15 bases between. The CDR3 nucleotides read TGTGCCAGCTACACGAGGGAGGGGAACTATGGCTACACCTTC. This translates into CASYTREGNYGYTF.

In this sample, this clone turned up once. The chain is built from TRBV19 and TRBJ2-5, with D tentatively TRBD1 or TRBD2 (6 bases each). The length of the CDR3 is 16 residues. Trimming stripped 3 bases from V and 4 bases from J, with 18 bases between. Germline V gene data show CDR1 as LNHDA and CDR2 as SQIVND (reference sequence). This chain's CDR3 is CASSIGSGASGETQYF. In nucleotides, the CDR3 is TGTGCCAGTAGTATTGGCTCGGGGGCTTCGGGAGAGACCCAGTACTTC. The full variable domain, in which reference TRBV19 and TRBJ2-5 provide the parts outside the CDR3, is DGGITQSPKYLFRKEGQNVTLSCEQNLNHDAMYWYRQDPGQGLRLIYYSQIVNDFQKGDIAEGYSVSREKKESFPLTVTSAQKNPTAFYLCASSIGSGASGETQYFGPGTRLLVL.